This TCR beta chain was identified in a study of OX40 agonist ivuxolimab in advanced cancers. About the study: Dose-escalation cases comprised hepatocellular carcinoma, melanoma, renal cell or head and neck cancer. Partial response was recorded in three patients: one hepatocellular carcinoma and two cutaneous melanoma cases.

CDR3 length equals 15 residues. Germline CDR1 and CDR2: SGHTA and FQGNSA. The V gene lost 5 bases and the J gene lost 7 bases, with 20 bases spanning the gap. The sample holds one count of this clone. Systemic immunosuppression or autoimmune disease history was grounds to exclude patients. The table came from immunoSEQ multiplex PCR; TCRdb's copy has only in-frame clones and leaves some out. The sample lists 77,000 or so clones, more than 75% occurring once. This chain uses TRBV7-2 with TRBJ1-2; no clear D gene. The clonotype originates from an adult with an advanced solid tumor such as melanoma, head and neck, liver or kidney cancer. The input for sequencing was CD4+ or CD8+ T cells sorted from blood, taken in a trial of the OX40 agonist ivuxolimab. CDR3 nucleotides: TGTGCCAGCAGCCCCCCCCCGACGGACCGTGCTGGCTACACCTTC. This sequence encodes CASSPPPTDRAGYTF.